This TCR beta chain comes out of a study of blood T cells in healthy people across ages. This clonotype was counted between two and nine times. Combining a sample-barcoded 5' primer with a J-beta primer mix, a second PCR ran for roughly 7 to 12 cycles. TCRdb called the 5' RACE reads again in MiXCR, with one record for every CDR3 protein. The table lists roughly 800,000 distinct CDR3 sequences, 25% of them singletons. This CDR3 spans 15 amino acids. CDR1 SGHVS and CDR2 FQNEAQ come from the germline V gene. J lost 5 bases, V lost 2 bases, and 6 bases had no gene match. The same data also went into a second study, on T cells of mothers and their children.

This chain connects TRBV7-8 to TRBJ1-5, with 7 bases lining up with TRBD1. This receptor was obtained from a boy aged 5-17 years in good health. Sequences were obtained from blood. The DNA of the CDR3 is TGTGCCAGCAGCTTAAGACAGGGAGGCGATCAGCCCCAGCATTTT. This translates into CASSLRQGGDQPQHF. Full variable domain (rest looked up from reference TRBV7-8 and TRBJ1-5): GAGVSQSPRYKVAKRGQDVALRCDPISGHVSLFWYQQALGQGPEFLTYFQNEAQLDKSGLPSDRFFAERPEGSVSTLKIQRTQQEDSAVYLCASSLRQGGDQPQHFGDGTRLSIL.